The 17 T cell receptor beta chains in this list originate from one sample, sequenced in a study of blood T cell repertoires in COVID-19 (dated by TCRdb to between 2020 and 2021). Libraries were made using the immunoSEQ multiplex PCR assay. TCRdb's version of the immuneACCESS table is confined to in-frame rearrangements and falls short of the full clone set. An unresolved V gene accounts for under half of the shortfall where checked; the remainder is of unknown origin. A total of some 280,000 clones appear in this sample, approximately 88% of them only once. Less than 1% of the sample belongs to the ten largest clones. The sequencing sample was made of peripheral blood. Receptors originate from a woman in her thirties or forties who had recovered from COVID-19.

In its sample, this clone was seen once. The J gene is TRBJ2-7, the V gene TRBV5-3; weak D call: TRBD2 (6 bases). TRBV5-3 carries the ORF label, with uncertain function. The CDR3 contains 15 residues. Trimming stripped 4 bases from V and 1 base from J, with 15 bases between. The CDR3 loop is CARSPFRGRSYEQYF. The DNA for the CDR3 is TGTGCCAGAAGCCCCTTTCGGGGGAGGTCCTACGAGCAGTACTTC.

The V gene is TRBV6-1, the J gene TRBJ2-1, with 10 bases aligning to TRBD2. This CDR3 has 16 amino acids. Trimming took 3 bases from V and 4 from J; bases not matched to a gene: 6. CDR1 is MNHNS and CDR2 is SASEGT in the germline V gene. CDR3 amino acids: CASSDPAGGQYNEQFF. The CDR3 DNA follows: TGTGCCAGCAGTGACCCAGCGGGAGGGCAGTACAATGAGCAGTTCTTC.

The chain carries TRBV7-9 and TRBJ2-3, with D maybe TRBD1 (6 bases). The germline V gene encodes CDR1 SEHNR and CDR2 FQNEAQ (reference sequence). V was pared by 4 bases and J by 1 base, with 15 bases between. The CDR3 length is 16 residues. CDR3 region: CASSYEGHGGTDTQYF. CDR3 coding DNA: TGTGCCAGCAGCTACGAGGGACACGGGGGCACAGATACGCAGTATTTT.

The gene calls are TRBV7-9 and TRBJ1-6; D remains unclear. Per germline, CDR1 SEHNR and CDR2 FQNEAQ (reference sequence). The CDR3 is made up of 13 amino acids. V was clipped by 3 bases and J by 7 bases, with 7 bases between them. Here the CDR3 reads CASSLESNSPLHF. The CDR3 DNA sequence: TGTGCCAGCAGCTTGGAGTCAAATTCACCCCTCCACTTT.

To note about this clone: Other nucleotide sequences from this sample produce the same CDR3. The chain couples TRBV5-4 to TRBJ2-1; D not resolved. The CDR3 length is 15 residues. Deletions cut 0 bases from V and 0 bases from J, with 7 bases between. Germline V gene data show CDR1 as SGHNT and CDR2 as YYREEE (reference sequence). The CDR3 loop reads CASSLVGSSYNEQFF. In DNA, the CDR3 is TGTGCCAGCAGCTTGGTCGGTAGCTCCTACAATGAGCAGTTCTTC.

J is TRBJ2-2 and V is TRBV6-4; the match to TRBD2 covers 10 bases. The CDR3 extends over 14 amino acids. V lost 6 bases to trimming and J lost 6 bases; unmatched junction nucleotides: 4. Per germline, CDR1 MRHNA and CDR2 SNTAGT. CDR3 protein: CASRRTSGSGELFF. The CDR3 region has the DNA TGTGCCAGCAGGCGGACTAGCGGTTCCGGGGAGCTGTTTTTT.

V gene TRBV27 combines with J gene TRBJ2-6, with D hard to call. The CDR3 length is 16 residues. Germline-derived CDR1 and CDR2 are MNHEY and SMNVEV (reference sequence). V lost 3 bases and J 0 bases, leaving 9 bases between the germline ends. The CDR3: CASSFYGFSGANVLTF. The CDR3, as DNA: TGTGCCAGCAGTTTTTACGGGTTCTCTGGGGCCAACGTCCTGACTTTC.

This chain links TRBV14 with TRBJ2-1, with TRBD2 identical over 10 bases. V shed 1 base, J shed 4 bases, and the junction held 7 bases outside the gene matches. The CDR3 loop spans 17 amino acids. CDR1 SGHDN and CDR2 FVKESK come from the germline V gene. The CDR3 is CASSQVLAGVGYNEQFF. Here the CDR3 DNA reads TGTGCCAGCAGCCAAGTTCTAGCGGGAGTCGGTTACAATGAGCAGTTCTTC.

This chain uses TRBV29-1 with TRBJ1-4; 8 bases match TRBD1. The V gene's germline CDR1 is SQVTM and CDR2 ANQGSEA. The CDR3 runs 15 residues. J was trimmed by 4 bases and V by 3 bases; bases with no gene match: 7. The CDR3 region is CSVEDGQGDNEKLFF. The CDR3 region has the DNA TGCAGCGTTGAGGATGGACAGGGAGATAATGAAAAACTGTTTTTT.

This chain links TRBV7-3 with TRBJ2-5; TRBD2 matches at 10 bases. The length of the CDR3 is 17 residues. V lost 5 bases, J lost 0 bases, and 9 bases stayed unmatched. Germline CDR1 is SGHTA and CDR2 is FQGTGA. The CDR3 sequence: CASSQGVSGRHQETQYF. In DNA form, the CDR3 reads TGTGCCAGCAGCCAAGGGGTTAGCGGGAGGCACCAAGAGACCCAGTACTTC.

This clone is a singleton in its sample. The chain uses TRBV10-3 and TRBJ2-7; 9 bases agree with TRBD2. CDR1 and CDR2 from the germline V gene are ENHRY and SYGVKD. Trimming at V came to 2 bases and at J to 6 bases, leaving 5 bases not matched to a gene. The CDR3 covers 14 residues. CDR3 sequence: CAISEALAGREQYF. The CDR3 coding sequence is TGTGCCATCAGTGAGGCACTAGCGGGTCGCGAGCAGTACTTC.

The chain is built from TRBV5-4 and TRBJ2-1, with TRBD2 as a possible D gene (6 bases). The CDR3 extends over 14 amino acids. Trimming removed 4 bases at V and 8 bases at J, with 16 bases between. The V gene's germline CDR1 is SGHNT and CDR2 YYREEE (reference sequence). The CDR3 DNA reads TGTGCCAGCAGCCCTCCTAGCGTGATCGATGAGCAGTTCTTC. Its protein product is CASSPPSVIDEQFF.

The CDR3 loop reads CASSYRGEDEKLFF. The CDR3 DNA is TGTGCCAGCAGTTACAGAGGGGAGGATGAAAAACTGTTTTTT. J is TRBJ1-4 and V is TRBV6-2 or TRBV6-3, with a possible D match to TRBD1 (5 bases). V lost 2 bases and J 6 bases, leaving 10 bases between the germline ends. Germline CDR1 and CDR2: MNHEY and SVGEGT. The CDR3 extends over 14 amino acids.

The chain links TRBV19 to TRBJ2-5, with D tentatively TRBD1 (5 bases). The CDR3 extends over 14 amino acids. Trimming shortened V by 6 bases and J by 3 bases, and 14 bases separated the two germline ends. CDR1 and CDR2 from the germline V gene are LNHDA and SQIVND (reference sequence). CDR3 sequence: CASSIQGMEETQYF. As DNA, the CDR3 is TGTGCCAGTAGCATTCAGGGAATGGAAGAGACCCAGTACTTC.

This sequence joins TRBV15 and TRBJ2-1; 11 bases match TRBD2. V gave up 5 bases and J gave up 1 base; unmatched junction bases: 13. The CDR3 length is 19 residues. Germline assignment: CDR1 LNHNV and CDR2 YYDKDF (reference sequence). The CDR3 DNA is TGTGCCACCAGCCCCAAACCGTCGGCTAGCGGGAGGTCCTACAATGAGCAGTTCTTC. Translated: CATSPKPSASGRSYNEQFF.

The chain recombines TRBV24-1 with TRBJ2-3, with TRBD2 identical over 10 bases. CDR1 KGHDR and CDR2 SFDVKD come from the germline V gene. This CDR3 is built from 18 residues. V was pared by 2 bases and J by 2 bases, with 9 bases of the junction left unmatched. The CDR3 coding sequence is TGTGCCACCAGTGATTACCCCGGGACTAGCGAGAACACAGATACGCAGTATTTT. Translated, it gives CATSDYPGTSENTDTQYF.

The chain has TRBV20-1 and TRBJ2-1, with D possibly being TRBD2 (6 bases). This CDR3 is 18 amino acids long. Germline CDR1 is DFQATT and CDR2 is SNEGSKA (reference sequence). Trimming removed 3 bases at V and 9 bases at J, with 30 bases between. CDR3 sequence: CSASGLARFNPNVGEQFF. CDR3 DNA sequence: TGCAGTGCTAGTGGGCTAGCGCGGTTCAACCCGAATGTAGGTGAGCAGTTCTTC.